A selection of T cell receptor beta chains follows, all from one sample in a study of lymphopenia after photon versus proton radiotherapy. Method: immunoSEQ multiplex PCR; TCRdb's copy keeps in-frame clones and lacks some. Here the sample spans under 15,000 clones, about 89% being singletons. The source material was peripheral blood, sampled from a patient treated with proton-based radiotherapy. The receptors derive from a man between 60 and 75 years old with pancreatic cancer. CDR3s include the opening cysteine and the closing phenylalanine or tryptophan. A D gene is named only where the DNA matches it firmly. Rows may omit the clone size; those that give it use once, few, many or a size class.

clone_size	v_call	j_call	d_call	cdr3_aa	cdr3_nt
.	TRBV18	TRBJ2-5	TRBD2	CASSPFLTSGNQETQYF	TGTGCCAGCTCACCATTCTTGACTAGCGGGAACCAAGAGACCCAGTACTTC
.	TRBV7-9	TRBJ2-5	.	CASSFAGRQETQYF	TGTGCCAGCAGCTTCGCGGGGCGACAAGAGACCCAGTACTTC
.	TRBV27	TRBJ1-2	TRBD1	CASSPRTGTNYGYTF	TGTGCCAGCAGTCCCCGGACAGGGACTAACTATGGCTACACCTTC
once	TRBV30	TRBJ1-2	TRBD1	CARSLRTGGPFNYGYTF	TGTGCCCGGTCCTTACGGACAGGGGGTCCCTTTAACTATGGCTACACCTTC
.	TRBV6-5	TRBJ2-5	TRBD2	CASSYSGTSGSETQYF	TGTGCCAGCAGTTACTCGGGGACTAGCGGGAGCGAGACCCAGTACTTC
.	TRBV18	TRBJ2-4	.	CASSPSGKGSKNIQYF	TGTGCCAGCTCACCGTCAGGGAAAGGGAGCAAAAACATTCAGTACTTC
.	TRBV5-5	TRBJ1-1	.	CASSPEVFSEAFF	TGTGCCAGCAGCCCGGAGGTCTTCTCTGAAGCTTTCTTT
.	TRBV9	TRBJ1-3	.	CASKQGIGGNTIYF	TGTGCCAGCAAGCAGGGTATAGGTGGAAACACCATATATTTT
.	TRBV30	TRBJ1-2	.	CAWSRHQGGYTF	TGTGCCTGGAGTAGGCACCAGGGAGGCTACACCTTC
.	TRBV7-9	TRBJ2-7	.	CASSYQNRVDEQYF	TGTGCCAGCAGCTACCAGAACAGGGTTGACGAGCAGTACTTC
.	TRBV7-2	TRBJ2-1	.	CASSAPGPVIF	TGTGCCAGCAGCGCGCCGGGACCAGTCATCTTC
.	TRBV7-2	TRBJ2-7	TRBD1	CASSSPPTFSRDRGYEQYF	TGTGCCAGCAGTTCTCCCCCAACGTTCTCCCGGGACAGGGGCTACGAGCAGTACTTC
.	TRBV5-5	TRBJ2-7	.	CASSLDIGSGEQYF	TGTGCCAGCAGCTTGGACATCGGTTCGGGCGAGCAGTACTTC
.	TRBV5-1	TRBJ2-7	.	CASSLDRRGRHEQYF	TGCGCCAGCAGCTTGGATCGCAGGGGAAGGCACGAGCAGTACTTC
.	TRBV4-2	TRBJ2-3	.	CASSQDPRGTDTQYF	TGTGCCAGCAGCCAAGATCCCAGGGGCACAGATACGCAGTATTTT
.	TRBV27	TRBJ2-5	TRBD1	CASSLTWDSQETQYF	TGTGCCAGCAGTTTAACCTGGGACAGCCAAGAGACCCAGTACTTC
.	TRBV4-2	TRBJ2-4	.	CASSQNAESAKNIQYF	TGTGCCAGCAGCCAAAATGCGGAGTCGGCCAAAAACATTCAGTACTTC
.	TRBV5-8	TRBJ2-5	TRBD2	CASSPGLGSGSGETQYF	TGTGCCAGCAGCCCCGGACTAGGGAGCGGGAGTGGAGAGACCCAGTACTTC
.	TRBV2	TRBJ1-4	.	CASRLTETNEKLFF	TGTGCCAGCAGATTGACAGAGACTAATGAAAAACTGTTTTTT
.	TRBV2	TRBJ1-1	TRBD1	CASSRFSQGQVNTEAFF	TGTGCCAGCAGCCGATTTTCCCAGGGACAGGTGAACACTGAAGCTTTCTTT
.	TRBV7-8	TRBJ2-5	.	CASSASLGTQYF	TGTGCCAGCAGCGCGTCTCTCGGGACCCAGTACTTC
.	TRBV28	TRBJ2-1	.	CASTTRRRVPYNEQFF	TGTGCCAGTACCACCCGGCGGCGAGTACCTTACAATGAGCAGTTCTTC
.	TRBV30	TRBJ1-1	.	CAWRRTEVAFF	TGTGCCTGGAGGAGGACCGAGGTAGCTTTCTTT
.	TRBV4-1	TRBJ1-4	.	CASSPQFPGVYEKLFF	TGCGCCAGCAGCCCCCAGTTCCCAGGGGTTTATGAAAAACTGTTTTTT
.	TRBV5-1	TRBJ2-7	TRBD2	CASSSGLAGDEQYF	TGCGCCAGCAGCTCGGGACTAGCGGGAGACGAGCAGTACTTC
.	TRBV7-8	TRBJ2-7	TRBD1	CASSGPGQGFDEQYF	TGTGCCAGCAGCGGTCCGGGACAGGGCTTCGACGAGCAGTACTTC
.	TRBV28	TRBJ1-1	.	CASRASMNTEAFF	TGTGCCAGCAGAGCATCAATGAACACTGAAGCTTTCTTT
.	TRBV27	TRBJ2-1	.	CASTPSTLSSYNEQFF	TGTGCCAGCACCCCTTCCACCCTAAGCTCCTACAATGAGCAGTTCTTC
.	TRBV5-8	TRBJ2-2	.	CASSFSWDPLGGELFF	TGTGCCAGCAGCTTCTCATGGGATCCTCTGGGCGGGGAGCTGTTTTTT
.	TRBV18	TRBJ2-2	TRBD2	CASHLGLAGPKWVNTGELFF	TGTGCCAGCCATCTCGGGCTAGCGGGCCCGAAGTGGGTGAACACCGGGGAGCTGTTTTTT